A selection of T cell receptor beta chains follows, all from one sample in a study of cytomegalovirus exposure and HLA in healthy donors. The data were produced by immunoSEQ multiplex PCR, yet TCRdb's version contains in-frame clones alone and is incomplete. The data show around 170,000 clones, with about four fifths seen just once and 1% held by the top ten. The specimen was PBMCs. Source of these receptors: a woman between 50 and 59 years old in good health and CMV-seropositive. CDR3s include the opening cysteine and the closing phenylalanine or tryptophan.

cdr3_aa: CASSDGTGVGELFF
v_call: TRBV7-3
j_call: TRBJ2-2

cdr3_aa: CSARQGFSQYF
v_call: TRBV20-1
j_call: TRBJ2-7

cdr3_aa: CASSWDSNYGYTF
v_call: TRBV7-2
j_call: TRBJ1-2

cdr3_aa: CASSNSREETQYF
v_call: TRBV7-3
j_call: TRBJ2-5

cdr3_aa: CASSLGGRARETQYF
v_call: TRBV5-4
j_call: TRBJ2-5

cdr3_aa: CASSEGGVGYFNYGYTF
v_call: TRBV6-1
j_call: TRBJ1-2

cdr3_aa: CASSFARDSANTGELFF
v_call: TRBV5-6
j_call: TRBJ2-2

cdr3_aa: CASRPRPGQGRGYEQYF
v_call: TRBV28
j_call: TRBJ2-7

cdr3_aa: CASTRGGLLAKNIQYF
v_call: TRBV5-4
j_call: TRBJ2-4

cdr3_aa: CASSSGQNYEQYF
v_call: TRBV4-1
j_call: TRBJ2-7

cdr3_aa: CASSRTVGTEAFF
v_call: TRBV2
j_call: TRBJ1-1

cdr3_aa: CSSSLSPGQVKEEQYF
v_call: TRBV7-9
j_call: TRBJ2-7

cdr3_aa: CASSLKYVPGSEKLFF
v_call: TRBV7-8
j_call: TRBJ1-4

cdr3_aa: CASSQAGTGREKLFF
v_call: TRBV4-1
j_call: TRBJ1-4

cdr3_aa: CASSYLDRGNEKLFF
v_call: TRBV6-6
j_call: TRBJ1-4

cdr3_aa: CASSVIVTGRNEQFF
v_call: TRBV9
j_call: TRBJ2-1

cdr3_aa: CASSETLQGFSGNTIYF
v_call: TRBV18
j_call: TRBJ1-3

cdr3_aa: CASSVDVAGGETQYF
v_call: TRBV9
j_call: TRBJ2-5

cdr3_aa: CAIRRLAGGEVADTQYF
v_call: TRBV10-3
j_call: TRBJ2-3

cdr3_aa: CASSLGTGGSPLHF
v_call: TRBV28
j_call: TRBJ1-6

cdr3_aa: CASSINPGYGYTF
v_call: TRBV7-2
j_call: TRBJ1-2

cdr3_aa: CASSLPGGSEAFF
v_call: TRBV5-6
j_call: TRBJ1-1

cdr3_aa: CATSRSENTEAFF
v_call: TRBV27
j_call: TRBJ1-1

cdr3_aa: CASSLDQVHEQYF
v_call: TRBV18
j_call: NA

cdr3_aa: CASSLELGANEKLFF
v_call: TRBV7-2
j_call: TRBJ1-4

cdr3_aa: CASSPRESGELFF
v_call: TRBV5-1
j_call: TRBJ2-2